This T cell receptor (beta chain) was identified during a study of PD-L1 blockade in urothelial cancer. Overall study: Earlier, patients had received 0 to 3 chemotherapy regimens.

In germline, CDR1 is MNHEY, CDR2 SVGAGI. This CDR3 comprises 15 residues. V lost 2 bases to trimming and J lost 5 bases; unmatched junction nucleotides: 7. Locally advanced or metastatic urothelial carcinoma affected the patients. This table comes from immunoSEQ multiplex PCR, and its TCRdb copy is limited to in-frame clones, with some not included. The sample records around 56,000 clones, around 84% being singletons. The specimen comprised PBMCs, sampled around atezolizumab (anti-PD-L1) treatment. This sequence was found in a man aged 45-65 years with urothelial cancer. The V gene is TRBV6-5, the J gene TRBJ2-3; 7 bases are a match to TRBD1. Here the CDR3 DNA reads TGTGCCAGCAGTTACGTAGGACAGGCCCTAGATACGCAGTATTTT. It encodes CASSYVGQALDTQYF.